This T cell receptor beta chain was identified during a study of naive and memory T cell subsets. Two oligonucleotides, mixed equimolar, formed the beta constant-region primer covering TRBC1 and TRBC2. Four rounds of PCR amplified the ligated cDNA using nested alpha and beta constant-region primers plus SP2. TCRdb passed the UMI-ligation and nested PCR reads through MiXCR, listing each CDR3 protein once. The sample has roughly 150,000 distinct CDR3 sequences; 20% to 25% are singletons. CD8 T cells were positively selected from what remained after CD4 positive selection. Regarding the study as a whole: A few larger clonotypes appeared in naive repertoires, especially CD8, possibly memory cells re-expressing CD45RA. From naive to CM, EM and EMRA, diversity decreased and Gini increased.

This clonotype was seen ten or more times. What it binds is not known. CDR3 length: 16 amino acids. Germline CDR1 reads ENHRY; CDR2 reads SYGVKD. The junction had 8 bases not matched to a gene; V was cut back by 6 bases and J by 0 bases. This TCR came from a human donor in good health. Sequencing used naive CD4+ T cells from blood. This rearrangement joins TRBV10-3 to TRBJ2-1, with 7 positions matching TRBD1. This CDR3 reads CAISETGESSYNEQFF. DNA for the CDR3: TGTGCCATCAGCGAAACAGGGGAGAGCTCCTACAATGAGCAGTTCTTC.